Below are 11 T cell receptor beta chains sequenced from a single sample in a study of immune characterization of retroperitoneal liposarcoma. Each CDR3 protein gets one entry after TCRdb re-called the PCR reads with MiXCR. The sample yields 3,500 to 4,500 distinct CDR3 sequences, 30% seen once. Sequencing was performed on blood. The source of these receptors is a female donor with retroperitoneal liposarcoma.

The chain joins TRBV27 to TRBJ2-5; D unresolved. CDR3 length equals 13 residues. Trimming took off 6 bases at V and 1 base at J, with 9 bases between the two ends. Germline V gene data show CDR1 as MNHEY and CDR2 as SMNVEV (reference sequence). Written as DNA, the CDR3 is TGTGCCAGCAGCGTGAAGGCCCAAGAGACCCAGTACTTC. As protein: CASSVKAQETQYF.

This clonotype is medium-sized within its sample. The chain uses TRBV12-5 and TRBJ2-1; the match to TRBD1 covers 7 bases. TRBJ2-7 matches the DNA end more closely, so the J call is doubtful. There are 15 residues in the CDR3. From germline, CDR1 is LGHNT and CDR2 FRNRAP. The CDR3 DNA reads as TGTGCTAGTCTTAGTCAGGAACAGGGGAACGATGAGCAGTACTTC. Its translation: CASLSQEQGNDEQYF.

The CDR3 sequence: CASTISGTYNEQFF. The CDR3 DNA is TGTGCCAGCACCATTAGCGGAACCTACAATGAGCAGTTCTTC. This rearrangement joins TRBV12-3 or TRBV12-4 to TRBJ2-1; a possible D gene is TRBD2 (6 bases). The CDR3 is made up of 14 amino acids. The V gene lost 7 bases and the J gene lost 2 bases, with 12 bases spanning the gap.

This clonotype ranks as medium-sized. The chain recombines TRBV6-1 with TRBJ2-1; D is unresolved. The better agreement between TRBJ2-7 and the DNA end casts doubt on the J call. There are 11 residues in the CDR3. The germline CDR1 and CDR2 sequences are MNHNS and SASEGT. The CDR3 coding sequence is TGTGCCAGCTCAGTAGTCTACGAGCAGTACTTC. This gives the protein CASSVVYEQYF.

The chain has TRBV6-1 and TRBJ2-1; 12 nucleotides agree with TRBD2. Gene TRBJ2-5 matches the end of the DNA better, so the J call may be wrong. The germline V gene has CDR1 MNHNS and CDR2 SASEGT. There are 13 residues in the CDR3. CDR3 DNA sequence: TGTGCCAGCAGTGATTGGACTAGCGGGGTCCAGTACTTC. It is translated as CASSDWTSGVQYF.

This clonotype was observed a few times. This rearrangement joins TRBV6-6 to TRBJ2-3, with 8 bases fitting TRBD2. The CDR3 has 15 residues. The V gene's germline CDR1 is MNHNY and CDR2 SVGAGI (reference sequence). Trimming took 7 bases from V and 2 from J; bases not matched to a gene: 8. For the CDR3, the DNA is TGTGCCAGCATCGATCGGACTAGCCACACAGATACGCAGTATTTT. Residues: CASIDRTSHTDTQYF.

This clonotype has more than one count but fewer than ten. This chain links TRBV9 with TRBJ2-2, with 7 positions matching TRBD2. The CDR3 consists of 14 residues. Unmatched junction bases numbered 2, after V lost 0 bases and J lost 6 bases. Germline V gene sequence: CDR1 SGDLS, CDR2 YYNGEE. CDR3 nucleotides: TGTGCCAGCAGCGTAGGGCGGGAGCCCGGGGAGCTGTTTTTT. It yields the protein CASSVGREPGELFF.

This clonotype was observed a few times. This chain connects TRBV11-3 to TRBJ2-3; 10 positions match TRBD2. Germline assignment: CDR1 SGHNT and CDR2 YENEEA. The CDR3 runs 17 residues. The V segment lost 5 bases and the J segment 4 bases; nucleotides outside the gene matches: 12. DNA of the CDR3: TGTGCCAGCAGCCTGGGGGTAGCTAGCGGGGGATCAGATACGCAGTATTTT. The encoded protein is CASSLGVASGGSDTQYF.

The chain is built from TRBV27 and TRBJ1-1; D gene unclear. V gave up 0 bases and J gave up 5 bases, with 19 bases separating them. Per the germline V gene, CDR1 is MNHEY and CDR2 is SMNVEV (reference sequence). CDR3 length: 17 residues. CDR3 region: CASSLSGFFFRGTEAFF. The CDR3 DNA reads as TGTGCCAGCAGTTTATCAGGGTTTTTCTTTCGTGGGACTGAAGCTTTCTTT.

J is TRBJ2-2 and V is TRBV12-5; no clear D. The V end was cut by 6 bases, the J end by 4 bases, with 18 bases between. CDR1 is LGHNT, CDR2 FRNRAP, per germline. This CDR3 spans 16 amino acids. The CDR3 is CASGPASSPGTGELFF. The CDR3, as DNA: TGTGCTAGTGGCCCCGCCTCGTCTCCGGGCACCGGGGAGCTGTTTTTT.

This clonotype was detected a few times. DNA for the CDR3: TGTGCCAGCAGTTTGGTGGGAGAGAACACCGGGGAGCTGTTTTTT. Its translation is CASSLVGENTGELFF. This chain links TRBV12-3 or TRBV12-4 with TRBJ2-2, with D possibly TRBD2 on 5 matching bases. This CDR3 is 15 amino acids long. Trimming removed 3 bases from V and 1 base from J, with 9 bases in between.